By proportion, the clone carrying this TCR beta chain is medium-sized. The antigen remains unidentified. This entry is derived from a study of circulating tumor DNA in untreated peripheral T-cell lymphoma. Libraries were prepared by immunoSEQ multiplex PCR; TCRdb keeps only in-frame clonotypes and omits some of them. The sample lists 2,000 or so clones; about 70% were seen once. Study-wide points: Baseline tissues yielded approximately 82% and baseline serum around 67% tumor-specific clonotype detection.

Before treatment, baseline tumor tissue was collected for sequencing. Sequencing was carried out using tumor tissue. The sequence was collected from a human donor with peripheral T-cell lymphoma.

DNA of the CDR3: TGTGCCAGCAGTGGGTTGGCCTTCTCTGGAAACACCATATATTTT. Encoded protein: CASSGLAFSGNTIYF. The chain combines TRBV28 with TRBJ1-3; D call uncertain. Trimming removed 5 bases at V and 0 bases at J, with 11 bases between. This CDR3 region has 15 residues. In germline, CDR1 is MDHEN, CDR2 SYDVKM.